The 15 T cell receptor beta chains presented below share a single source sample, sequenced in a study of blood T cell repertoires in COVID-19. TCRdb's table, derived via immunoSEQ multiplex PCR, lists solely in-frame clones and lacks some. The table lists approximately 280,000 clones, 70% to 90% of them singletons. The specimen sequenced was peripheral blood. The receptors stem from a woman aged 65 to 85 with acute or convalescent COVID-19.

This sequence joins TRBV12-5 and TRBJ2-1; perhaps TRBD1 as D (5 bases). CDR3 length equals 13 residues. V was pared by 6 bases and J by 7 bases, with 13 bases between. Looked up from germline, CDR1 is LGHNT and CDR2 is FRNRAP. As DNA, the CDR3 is TGTGCTAGTGGGCAGGGCTACGAGAATGAGCAGTTCTTC. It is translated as CASGQGYENEQFF. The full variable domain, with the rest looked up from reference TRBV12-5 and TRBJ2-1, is DARVTQTPRHKVTEMGQEVTMRCQPILGHNTVFWYRQTMMQGLELLAYFRNRAPLDDSGMPKDRFSAEMPDATLATLKIQPSEPRDSAVYFCASGQGYENEQFFGPGTRLTVL.

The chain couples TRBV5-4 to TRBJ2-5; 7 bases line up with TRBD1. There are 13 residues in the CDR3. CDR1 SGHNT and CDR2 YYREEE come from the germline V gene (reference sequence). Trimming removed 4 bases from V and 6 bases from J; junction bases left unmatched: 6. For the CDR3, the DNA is TGTGCCAGCAGCATAGACAGGGCAAAGACCCAGTACTTC. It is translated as CASSIDRAKTQYF.

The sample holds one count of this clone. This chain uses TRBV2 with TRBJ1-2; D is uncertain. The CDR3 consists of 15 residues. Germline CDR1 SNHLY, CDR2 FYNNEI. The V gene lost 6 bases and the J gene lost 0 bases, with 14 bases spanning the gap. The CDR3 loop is CASRVGANPNYGYTF. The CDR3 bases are TGTGCCAGCAGGGTCGGAGCCAACCCTAACTATGGCTACACCTTC.

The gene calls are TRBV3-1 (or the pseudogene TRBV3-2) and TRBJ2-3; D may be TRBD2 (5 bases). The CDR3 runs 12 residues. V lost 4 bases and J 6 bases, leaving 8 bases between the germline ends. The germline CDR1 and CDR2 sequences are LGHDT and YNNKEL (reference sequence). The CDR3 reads CASSPREDTQYF. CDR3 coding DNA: TGTGCCAGCAGCCCTAGGGAGGATACGCAGTATTTT.

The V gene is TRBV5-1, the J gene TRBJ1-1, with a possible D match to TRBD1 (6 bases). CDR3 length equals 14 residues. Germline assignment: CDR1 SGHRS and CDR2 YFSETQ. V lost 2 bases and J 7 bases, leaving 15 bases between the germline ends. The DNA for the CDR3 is TGCGCCAGCAGCTTCTCTGGCAGGGGTAGTGAAGCTTTCTTT. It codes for CASSFSGRGSEAFF.

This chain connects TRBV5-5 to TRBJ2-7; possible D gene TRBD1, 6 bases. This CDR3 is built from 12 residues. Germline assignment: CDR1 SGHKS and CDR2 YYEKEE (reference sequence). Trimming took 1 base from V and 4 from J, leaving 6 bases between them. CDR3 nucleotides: TGTGCCAGCAGCTTGCAGGGGTACGAGCAGTACTTC. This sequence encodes CASSLQGYEQYF.

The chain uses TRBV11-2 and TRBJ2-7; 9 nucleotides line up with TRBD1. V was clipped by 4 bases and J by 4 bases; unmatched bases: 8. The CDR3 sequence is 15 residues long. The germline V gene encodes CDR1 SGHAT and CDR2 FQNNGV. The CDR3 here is CASSSVPGTGYEQYF. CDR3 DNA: TGTGCCAGCAGCTCCGTGCCCGGGACAGGGTACGAGCAGTACTTC.

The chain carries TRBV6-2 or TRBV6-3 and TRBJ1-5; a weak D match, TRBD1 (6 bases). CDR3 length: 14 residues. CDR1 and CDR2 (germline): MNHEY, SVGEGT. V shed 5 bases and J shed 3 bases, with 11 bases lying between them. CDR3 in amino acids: CASSHGGANQPQHF. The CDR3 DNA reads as TGTGCCAGCAGTCATGGGGGGGCCAATCAGCCCCAGCATTTT.

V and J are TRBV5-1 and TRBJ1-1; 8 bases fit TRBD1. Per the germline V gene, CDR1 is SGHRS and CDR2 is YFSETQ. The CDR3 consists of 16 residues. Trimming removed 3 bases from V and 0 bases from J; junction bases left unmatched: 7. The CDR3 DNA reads TGCGCCAGCAGCTATGGACAGGGAAGGATGAACACTGAAGCTTTCTTT. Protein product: CASSYGQGRMNTEAFF.

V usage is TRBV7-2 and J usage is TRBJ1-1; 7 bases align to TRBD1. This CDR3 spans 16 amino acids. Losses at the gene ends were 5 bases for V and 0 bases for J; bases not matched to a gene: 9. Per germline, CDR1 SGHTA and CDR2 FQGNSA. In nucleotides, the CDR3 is TGTGCCAGCAGCACCCAGGGGGGTAGACTGAACACTGAAGCTTTCTTT. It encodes CASSTQGGRLNTEAFF.

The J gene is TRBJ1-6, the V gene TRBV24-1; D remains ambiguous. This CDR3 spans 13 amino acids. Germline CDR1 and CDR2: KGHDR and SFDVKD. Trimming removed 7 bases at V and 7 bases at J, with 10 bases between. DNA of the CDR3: TGTGCCACCAGGGAGTACGGGAATTCACCCCTCCACTTT. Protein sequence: CATREYGNSPLHF.

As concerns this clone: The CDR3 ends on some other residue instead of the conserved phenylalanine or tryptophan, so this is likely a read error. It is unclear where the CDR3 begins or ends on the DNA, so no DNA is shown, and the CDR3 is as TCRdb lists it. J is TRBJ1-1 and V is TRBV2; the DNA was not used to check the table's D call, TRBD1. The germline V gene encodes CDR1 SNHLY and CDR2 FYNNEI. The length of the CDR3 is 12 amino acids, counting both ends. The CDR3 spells CASSEPNGGTGL.

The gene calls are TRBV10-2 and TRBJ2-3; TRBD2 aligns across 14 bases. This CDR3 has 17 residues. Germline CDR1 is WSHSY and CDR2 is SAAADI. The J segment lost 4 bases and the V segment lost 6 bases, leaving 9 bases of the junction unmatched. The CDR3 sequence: CASRTSGGVPGADTQYF. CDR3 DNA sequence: TGCGCCAGCAGGACTAGCGGGGGGGTCCCTGGGGCAGATACGCAGTATTTT.

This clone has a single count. The CDR3 DNA reads TGTGCCAGCGCGGACAGGGGCTACGAGCAGTACTTC. Encoded protein: CASADRGYEQYF. The chain carries TRBV25-1 and TRBJ2-7; 9 bases align to TRBD1. V lost 8 bases, J lost 3 bases, and 2 bases stayed unmatched. The length of the CDR3 is 12 residues. Germline V gene data show CDR1 as MGHDK and CDR2 as SYGVNS.

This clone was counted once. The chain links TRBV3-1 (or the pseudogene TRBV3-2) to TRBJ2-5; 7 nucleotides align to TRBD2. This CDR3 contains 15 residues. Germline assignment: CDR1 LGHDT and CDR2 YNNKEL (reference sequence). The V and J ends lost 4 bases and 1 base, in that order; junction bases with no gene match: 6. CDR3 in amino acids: CASSRNLAVQETQYF. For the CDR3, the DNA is TGTGCCAGCAGCCGAAACCTAGCGGTCCAAGAGACCCAGTACTTC.